This TCR beta chain comes out of a study of HIV-infected children after antiretroviral therapy interruption. Study-level information: Weeks 0, 48 and 150 were sampled under continuous treatment.

Treatment in this sample: PENTA 11 planned treatment interruption arm or continuous ART arm. At least 24 weeks of at least three-drug ART, in children 2 to 15 years. Only samples with at least 5 million viable PBMCs qualified. This clonotype is labeled as medium-sized. Its target is not known. Notes on the study in general: After treatment interruption started, naive CD4+ CDR3 overlap across time points dropped.

A 3' RACE protocol on RNA, with unique molecular identifiers, produced the TCR library. TCRdb ran MiXCR on the 3' RACE reads and lists one entry per CDR3 protein. The table records about 15,000 distinct CDR3 sequences, roughly 3.4% of them present only once. Germline V lookup: CDR1 LGHDT, CDR2 YNNKEL (reference sequence). V was pared by 4 bases and J by 4 bases, with 4 bases of the junction left unmatched. The CDR3 extends over 15 amino acids. The V call is TRBV3-1, the J call TRBJ2-5; TRBD2 aligns across 12 bases. This receptor was identified in a child between 2 and 17 years old with HIV. Here the sequenced sample was CD45RA+ CD4+ T cells from PBMCs, taken from a donor given antiretroviral therapy, either interrupted or continuous. Subset in this sample: naive CD4+ CD45RA+ CD45RO- T cells. CDR3 coding DNA: TGTGCCAGCAGCCGCGGACTAGCGGGACGAGAGACCCAGTACTTC. The encoded protein is CASSRGLAGRETQYF.